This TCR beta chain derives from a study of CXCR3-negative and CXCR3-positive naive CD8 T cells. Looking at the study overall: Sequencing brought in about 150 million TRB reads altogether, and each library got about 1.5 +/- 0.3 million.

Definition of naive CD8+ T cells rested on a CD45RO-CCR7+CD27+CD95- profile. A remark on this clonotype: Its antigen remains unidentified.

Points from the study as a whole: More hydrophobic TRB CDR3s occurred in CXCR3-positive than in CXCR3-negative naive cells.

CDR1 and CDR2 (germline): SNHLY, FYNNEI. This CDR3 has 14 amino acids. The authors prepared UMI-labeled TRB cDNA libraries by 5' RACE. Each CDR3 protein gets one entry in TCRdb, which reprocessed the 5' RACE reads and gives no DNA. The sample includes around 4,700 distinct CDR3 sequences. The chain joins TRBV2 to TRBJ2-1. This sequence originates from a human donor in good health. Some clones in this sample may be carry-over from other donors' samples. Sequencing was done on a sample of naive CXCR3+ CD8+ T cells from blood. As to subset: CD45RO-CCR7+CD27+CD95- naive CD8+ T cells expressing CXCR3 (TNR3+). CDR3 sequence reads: CASSEAPGLHEQFF.